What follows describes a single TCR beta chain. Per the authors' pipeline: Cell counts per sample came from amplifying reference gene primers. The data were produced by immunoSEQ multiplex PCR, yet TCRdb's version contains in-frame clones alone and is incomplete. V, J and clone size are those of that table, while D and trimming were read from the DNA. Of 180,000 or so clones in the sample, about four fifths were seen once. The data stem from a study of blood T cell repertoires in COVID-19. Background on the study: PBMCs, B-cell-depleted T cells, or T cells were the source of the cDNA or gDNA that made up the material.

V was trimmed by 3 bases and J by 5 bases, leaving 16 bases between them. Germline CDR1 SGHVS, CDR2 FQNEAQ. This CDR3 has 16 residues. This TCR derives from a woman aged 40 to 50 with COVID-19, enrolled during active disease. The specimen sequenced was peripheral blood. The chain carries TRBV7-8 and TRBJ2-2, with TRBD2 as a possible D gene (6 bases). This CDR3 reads CASSLSREKQTGELFF. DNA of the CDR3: TGTGCCAGCAGCTTGTCCCGGGAGAAACAAACCGGGGAGCTGTTTTTT. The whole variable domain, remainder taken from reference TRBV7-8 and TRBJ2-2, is GAGVSQSPRYKVAKRGQDVALRCDPISGHVSLFWYQQALGQGPEFLTYFQNEAQLDKSGLPSDRFFAERPEGSVSTLKIQRTQQEDSAVYLCASSLSREKQTGELFFGEGSRLTVL.